This entry lists 21 T cell receptor beta chains sequenced from one sample in a study of T cell repertoires in ileal Crohn's disease. Time point: inflamed ileum from the surgical specimen. Measured with immunoSEQ multiplex PCR; TCRdb has only the in-frame clones, and not every one. The sample lists 13,000 or so clones, 70% to 80% seen once, with 14% in the top ten. The material sequenced was ileal tissue. The receptors were gathered from an adult with Crohn's disease.

The chain recombines TRBV13 with TRBJ2-7; D is undetermined. The length of the CDR3 is 13 residues. Germline CDR1 PRHDT, CDR2 FYEKMQ (reference sequence). The ends were cut back, 3 bases at V and 3 bases at J, with 9 bases in the middle. This chain's CDR3 is CASSLYARYEQYF. CDR3 nucleotide sequence: TGTGCCAGCAGCTTGTATGCCCGCTACGAGCAGTACTTC.

The chain links TRBV30 to TRBJ1-4; 8 nucleotides align to TRBD1. The junction had 8 bases not matched to a gene; V was cut back by 3 bases and J by 5 bases. The CDR3 loop spans 15 amino acids. CDR1 is GTSNPN, CDR2 SVGIG, per germline (reference sequence). DNA for the CDR3: TGTGCCTGGAGCCTCACAGGGGGGTCAAATGAAAAACTGTTTTTT. As protein: CAWSLTGGSNEKLFF.

This sequence joins TRBV6-5 and TRBJ1-1; TRBD1 agrees at 9 bases. This CDR3 comprises 14 residues. Unmatched junction bases numbered 7, after V lost 9 bases and J lost 2 bases. Germline V gene sequence: CDR1 MNHEY, CDR2 SVGAGI. Here the CDR3 reads CASWTGVFNTEAFF. As DNA, the CDR3 is TGTGCCAGTTGGACAGGGGTCTTCAACACTGAAGCTTTCTTT.

This clone was observed a handful of times. The chain links TRBV7-9 to TRBJ1-5; D is possibly TRBD1 (6 bases). CDR3 length: 15 residues. Per the germline V gene, CDR1 is SEHNR and CDR2 is FQNEAQ (reference sequence). The V end lost 5 bases, the J end lost 5 bases, and 16 bases lay between the germline ends. CDR3 residues: CASSPSGTNYQPQHF. Written as DNA, the CDR3 is TGTGCCAGCAGCCCCTCCGGGACAAACTATCAGCCCCAGCATTTT.

This chain links TRBV10-3 with TRBJ2-7, with unresolved D. Trimming left V 4 bases short and J 2 bases short, with 21 bases between. Germline loops: CDR1 ENHRY, CDR2 SYGVKD. CDR3 length equals 17 residues. CDR3 sequence: CAISGGPIETPTYEQYF. The DNA for the CDR3 is TGTGCCATCAGTGGTGGGCCCATCGAGACCCCCACCTACGAGCAGTACTTC.

This clone has more than one count but fewer than ten. The J gene is TRBJ2-3, the V gene TRBV5-1; perhaps TRBD2 as D (6 bases). This CDR3 contains 15 residues. V was clipped by 0 bases and J by 1 base, with 9 bases between them. Germline CDR1 and CDR2: SGHRS and YFSETQ. This CDR3 reads CASSLGPGGTDTQYF. For the CDR3, the DNA is TGCGCCAGCAGCTTGGGCCCGGGGGGCACAGATACGCAGTATTTT.

This chain links TRBV27 with TRBJ2-5; D gene ambiguous. This CDR3 contains 11 residues. Per germline, CDR1 MNHEY and CDR2 SMNVEV (reference sequence). Trimming shortened V by 3 bases and J by 1 base, and 0 bases separated the two germline ends. The DNA of the CDR3 is TGTGCCAGCAGTTTCCAAGAGACCCAGTACTTC. Encoded protein: CASSFQETQYF.

V and J are TRBV18 and TRBJ2-7; no clear D. Germline V gene lookup returns CDR1 KGHSH and CDR2 LQKENI. The length of the CDR3 is 13 residues. The ends were cut back, 3 bases at V and 3 bases at J, with 9 bases in the middle. In DNA form, the CDR3 reads TGTGCCAGCTCACCCAACCGCGACTACGAGCAGTACTTC. Its translation: CASSPNRDYEQYF.

This clone was counted only a few times. This chain links TRBV30 with TRBJ1-6, with a tentative D call TRBD1 (6 bases). This CDR3 comprises 19 residues. CDR1 GTSNPN and CDR2 SVGIG come from the germline V gene (reference sequence). V dropped 0 bases and J dropped 1 base, with 19 bases sitting between them. CDR3 nucleotides: TGTGCCTGGAGTGTAAACCCAGGGGACTTTTTTTCCTATAATTCACCCCTCCACTTT. Encoded protein: CAWSVNPGDFFSYNSPLHF. Variable domain in full (rest from reference TRBV30 and TRBJ1-6): SQTIHQWPATLVQPVGSPLSLECTVEGTSNPNLYWYRQAAGRGLQLLFYSVGIGQISSEVPQNLSASRPQDRQFILSSKKLLLSDSGFYLCAWSVNPGDFFSYNSPLHFGNGTRLTVT.

There are a few counts of this clone. J is TRBJ1-1 and V is TRBV6-6; D unresolved. This CDR3 spans 16 amino acids. The germline V gene has CDR1 MNHNY and CDR2 SVGAGI (reference sequence). V was clipped by 6 bases and J by 3 bases, with 20 bases between them. CDR3 bases: TGTGCCAGCAGCTGGGCTCGGGCGGGCGCTGACACTGAAGCTTTCTTT. Amino acids: CASSWARAGADTEAFF.

CDR3 nucleotide sequence: TGTGCCAGCAGGACGAATGAAAAACTGTTTTTT. Translation gives CASRTNEKLFF. The rearrangement links TRBV6-6 to TRBJ1-4; the D is unclear. The CDR3 extends over 11 amino acids. Germline V lookup: CDR1 MNHNY, CDR2 SVGAGI (reference sequence). V was clipped by 6 bases and J by 5 bases, with 4 bases between them.

The V gene is TRBV25-1, the J gene TRBJ1-5, with 8 nucleotides matching TRBD1. Trimming took 4 bases from V and 6 from J; bases not matched to a gene: 5. The germline CDR1 and CDR2 sequences are MGHDK and SYGVNS. This CDR3 has 14 residues. The CDR3 coding sequence is TGTGCCAGCAGTGGACAGGGGTACGTTCAGCCCCAGCATTTT. This encodes CASSGQGYVQPQHF.

This clone was counted a single time. The chain has TRBV5-1 and TRBJ1-1; D is perhaps TRBD1 (6 bases). V was clipped by 2 bases and J by 8 bases, with 7 bases between them. There are 11 residues in the CDR3. Per germline, CDR1 SGHRS and CDR2 YFSETQ. CDR3 sequence reads: CASSLTGEAFF. CDR3 nucleotide sequence: TGCGCCAGCAGCTTAACAGGGGAAGCTTTCTTT.

The chain joins TRBV27 to TRBJ1-1, with 9 bases that match TRBD1. CDR3 length: 14 amino acids. CDR1 and CDR2 (germline): MNHEY, SMNVEV (reference sequence). V was clipped by 6 bases and J by 4 bases; unmatched bases: 6. CDR3 region: CASRDGQGFTEAFF. The CDR3, as DNA: TGTGCCAGCAGGGACGGACAGGGGTTCACTGAAGCTTTCTTT.

The chain joins TRBV27 to TRBJ1-2, with D possibly matching TRBD1 (6 bases). Germline CDR1 and CDR2: MNHEY and SMNVEV (reference sequence). The length of the CDR3 is 16 residues. V lost 4 bases, J lost 3 bases, and 18 bases lay in between. CDR3 DNA sequence: TGTGCCAGCAGTTGGACAGCCGCCGGAGAGGACTATGGCTACACCTTC. It yields the protein CASSWTAAGEDYGYTF.

The rearrangement links TRBV9 to TRBJ1-3; D ambiguous. V was shortened by 3 bases and J by 0 bases, with 10 bases between the two germline ends. The CDR3 has 15 amino acids. Germline V gene sequence: CDR1 SGDLS, CDR2 YYNGEE. CDR3 in amino acids: CASSAGPTSGNTIYF. The CDR3 nucleotides are TGTGCCAGCAGCGCTGGTCCTACCTCTGGAAACACCATATATTTT.

This clone was counted only a few times. CDR3 residues: CASSPGEGRNSPLHF. The CDR3 DNA follows: TGTGCCAGCAGTCCAGGAGAAGGACGCAATTCACCCCTCCACTTT. V and J are TRBV6-1 and TRBJ1-6; no clear D gene. In germline, CDR1 is MNHNS, CDR2 SASEGT. Deletions cut 5 bases from V and 7 bases from J, with 15 bases between. The CDR3 extends over 15 amino acids.

CDR3 DNA: TGTGCCAGCAGCTTAGATCGTTTCGTGGCAGGGAAAATTGGCGAGCAGTACTTC. Its translation is CASSLDRFVAGKIGEQYF. J is TRBJ2-7 and V is TRBV11-2, with D perhaps TRBD1 (5 bases). V gave up 0 bases and J gave up 6 bases, with 24 bases separating them. This CDR3 region has 18 residues. Germline V gene lookup returns CDR1 SGHAT and CDR2 FQNNGV.

This clone has only one observation. V usage is TRBV19 and J usage is TRBJ2-3; TRBD2 matches 8 bases. This CDR3 has 15 residues. From germline, CDR1 is LNHDA and CDR2 SQIVND (reference sequence). V lost 7 bases, J lost 1 base, and 7 bases stayed unmatched. The CDR3 coding sequence is TGTGCCAGTAAGAACGTGCGGGGGGGCACAGATACGCAGTATTTT. Residues: CASKNVRGGTDTQYF.

The chain employs TRBV4-1 and TRBJ2-7; 8 bases match TRBD1. The V gene end was trimmed by 4 bases and the J gene end by 0 bases; junction bases not matched to a gene: 8. The CDR3 has 16 amino acids. Germline V gene lookup returns CDR1 MGHRA and CDR2 YSYEKL. DNA of the CDR3: TGCGCCAGCAGCCCTACGAGGACAGGGAGCTCCTACGAGCAGTACTTC. Residues: CASSPTRTGSSYEQYF.

The chain joins TRBV29-1 to TRBJ1-2, with 7 nucleotides matching TRBD1. CDR1 and CDR2 from the germline V gene are SQVTM and ANQGSEA. J lost 4 bases, V lost 7 bases, and 9 bases had no gene match. The CDR3 sequence is 13 residues long. The CDR3 DNA is TGCAGCGCCGCCAAGGGGGCAGGCTATGGCTACACCTTC. Amino acids: CSAAKGAGYGYTF. Drawing the rest from reference TRBV29-1 and TRBJ1-2, the complete variable domain is SAVISQKPSRDICQRGTSLTIQCQVDSQVTMMFWYRQQPGQSLTLIATANQGSEATYESGFVIDKFPISRPNLTFSTLTVSNMSPEDSSIYLCSAAKGAGYGYTFGSGTRLTVV.